The clone carrying this T cell receptor (beta chain) was seen a handful of times. The antigen remains undetermined. This sample was taken from a study of CD8+CD57+ T cells in acquired aplastic anemia. Across the study: Yields of DNA that came from sorted CD4+ and CD8+ cells averaged roughly 3.2 ug. Study findings and constraints: Patients and healthy controls showed no significant CD8+ Simpson's diversity difference.

Germline V gives CDR1 DFQATT, CDR2 SNEGSKA (reference sequence). The CDR3 has 15 amino acids. The germline V and J ends were trimmed by 0 bases and 2 bases, with 14 bases remaining between them. Sequencing involved patients with CD8+CD57+ cell expansion previously shown by flow cytometry. Profiling that covered TCR beta VDJ and CDR3 relied on genomic DNA as its template. TCRdb recomputed calls from the reads with MiXCR, one row per CDR3 protein. The sample carries 450,000 to 550,000 distinct CDR3 sequences, approximately 33% recorded once. The receptor was isolated from a human donor with aplastic anemia. Specimen: sorted CD4+, CD8+, or CD8+CD57+ T cells (not recorded which) from PBMCs. J is TRBJ2-7 and V is TRBV20-1; no firm D call. The CDR3 is CSAREGAVPPYEQYF. Here the CDR3 DNA reads TGCAGTGCTAGAGAAGGCGCCGTTCCGCCCTACGAGCAGTACTTC.